The source of this T cell receptor (beta chain) is a study of T cell changes during pregnancy in multiple sclerosis. Using immunoSEQ multiplex PCR, the repertoire was profiled, and TCRdb retains in-frame clones only, with some absent. The sample lists fewer than 80,000 clones, 94% occurring once. Germline CDR1 and CDR2: SGHDT and YYEEEE. V was clipped by 7 bases and J by 7 bases, with 6 bases between them. CDR3 length equals 10 residues. The chain carries TRBV5-6 and TRBJ2-1, with a weak D call TRBD2 (6 bases). The clonotype originates from a female donor with multiple sclerosis, enrolled in a pregnancy study. The sample here was CD4+ T cells from peripheral blood mononuclear cells, taken after pregnancy. Written as DNA, the CDR3 is TGTGCCAGCGGGAGGAATGAGCAGTTCTTC. It translates to CASGRNEQFF.